This T cell receptor (beta chain) was obtained from a study of cytomegalovirus exposure and HLA in healthy donors. Healthy donors of bone marrow made up the group. With 60 Vbeta and 13 Jbeta primers, the PCR was carried out. Only in-frame clones appear in the TCRdb table, and some are missing; sequencing was by immunoSEQ multiplex PCR. The table includes around 200,000 clones, over 60% detected once. The CDR3 loop spans 11 amino acids. The germline V gene has CDR1 SQVTM and CDR2 ANQGSEA. Trimming cost V 7 bases and J 5 bases; bases outside gene matches: 2. The clonotype was recovered from a man aged 18 to 30 in good health and CMV-seronegative. V gene TRBV29-1 combines with J gene TRBJ2-5; TRBD1 matches 9 bases. The sequenced sample was PBMCs. This CDR3 is CSGDRAETQYF. CDR3 DNA: TGCAGCGGGGACAGGGCGGAGACCCAGTACTTC.